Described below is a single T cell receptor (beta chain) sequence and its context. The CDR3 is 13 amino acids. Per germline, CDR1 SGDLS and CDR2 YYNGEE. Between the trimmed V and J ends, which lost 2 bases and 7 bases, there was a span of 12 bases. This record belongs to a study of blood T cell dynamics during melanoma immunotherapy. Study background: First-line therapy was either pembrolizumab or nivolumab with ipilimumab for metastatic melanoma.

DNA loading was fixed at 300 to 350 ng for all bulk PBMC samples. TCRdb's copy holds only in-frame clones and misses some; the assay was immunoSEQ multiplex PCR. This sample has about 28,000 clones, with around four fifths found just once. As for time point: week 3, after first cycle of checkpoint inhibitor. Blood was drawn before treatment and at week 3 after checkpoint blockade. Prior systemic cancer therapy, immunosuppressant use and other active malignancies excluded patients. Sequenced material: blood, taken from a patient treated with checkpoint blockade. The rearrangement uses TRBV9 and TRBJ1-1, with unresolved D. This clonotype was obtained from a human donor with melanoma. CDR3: CASSVTLGLEAFF. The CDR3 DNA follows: TGTGCCAGCAGCGTCACCTTAGGGCTTGAAGCTTTCTTT. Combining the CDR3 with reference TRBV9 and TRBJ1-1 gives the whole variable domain DSGVTQTPKHLITATGQRVTLRCSPRSGDLSVYWYQQSLDQGLQFLIQYYNGEERAKGNILERFSAQQFPDLHSELNLSSLELGDSALYFCASSVTLGLEAFFGQGTRLTVV.